The 31 T cell receptor beta chains listed next were all sequenced from one sample in a study of shared clonotypes between healthy human individuals. Generated by immunoSEQ multiplex PCR, the TCRdb table keeps only in-frame clones and is missing some. The sample has approximately 2,000,000 clones, about 90% seen once. Sequencing used naive CD4+ T cells from PBMCs. Subset specified: CD45RA+ positively selected. The origin of the receptors is a man aged 18 to 29 in good health. Some clones in this sample may be carry-over from other donors' samples.

Regarding this clone: Compared with germline, one end of the junction differs, possibly owing to a read error. The chain recombines TRBV6-6 with TRBJ2-2; no clear D. The length of the CDR3 is 13 residues. From germline, CDR1 is MNHNY and CDR2 SVGAGI (reference sequence). The CDR3 loop reads CASRYYREGELFF. DNA of the CDR3: TGTGCCAGCAGATACTACCGCGAAGGGGAGCTGTTTTTT.

The V call is TRBV28, the J call TRBJ2-7, with D possibly being TRBD2 (6 bases). There are 13 residues in the CDR3. Trimming stripped 6 bases from V and 2 bases from J, with 11 bases between. Germline V gene data show CDR1 as MDHEN and CDR2 as SYDVKM. The CDR3: CASRLAPAYEQYF. In DNA, the CDR3 is TGTGCCAGCAGGCTAGCGCCAGCCTACGAGCAGTACTTC.

V gene TRBV28 combines with J gene TRBJ1-2, with D unresolved. The V gene's germline CDR1 is MDHEN and CDR2 SYDVKM. This CDR3 has 12 amino acids. The V and J ends lost 4 bases and 1 base respectively, with 4 bases between them. CDR3 bases: TGTGCCAGCAGTTCACATAACTATGGCTACACCTTC. It translates to CASSSHNYGYTF.

V usage is TRBV10-1 and J usage is TRBJ2-1; D not resolved. The V gene lost 5 bases and the J gene lost 5 bases, with 10 bases spanning the gap. The germline gives CDR1 WNHNN, CDR2 SYGVQD (reference sequence). The CDR3 is 13 amino acids. CDR3 loop: CASSSLVDNEQFF. In DNA form, the CDR3 reads TGCGCCAGCAGTTCCTTGGTGGACAATGAGCAGTTCTTC.

This rearrangement joins TRBV7-9 to TRBJ2-5; 7 positions agree with TRBD2. Looked up from germline, CDR1 is SEHNR and CDR2 is FQNEAQ (reference sequence). Trimming removed 5 bases from V and 6 bases from J; junction bases left unmatched: 12. The CDR3 spans 15 residues. In nucleotides, the CDR3 is TGTGCCAGCAGCCTACTAGCGTCGAGTCTAAAGACCCAGTACTTC. This translates into CASSLLASSLKTQYF.

The chain couples TRBV7-2 to TRBJ2-7; TRBD1 is a possible D gene (5 bases). Germline V lookup: CDR1 SGHTA, CDR2 FQGNSA. Trimming cost V 4 bases and J 7 bases, with 20 bases left between them. CDR3 length equals 15 residues. The CDR3 protein is CASSSETVPSGEQYF. DNA for the CDR3: TGTGCCAGCAGCTCTGAGACAGTTCCCTCCGGGGAGCAGTACTTC.

This chain connects TRBV27 to TRBJ1-1; D is ambiguous. Germline CDR1 is MNHEY and CDR2 is SMNVEV (reference sequence). The CDR3 totals 15 residues. The V end lost 3 bases, the J end lost 1 base, and 12 bases lay between the germline ends. As DNA, the CDR3 is TGTGCCAGCAGTTTGGCTAGTTGGCGGAACACTGAAGCTTTCTTT. It encodes CASSLASWRNTEAFF.

This clone was counted a single time. At one end, the junction sequence differs from germline, possibly due to a read error. The chain has TRBV30 and TRBJ2-3, with D possibly matching TRBD1 (5 bases). This CDR3 comprises 13 residues. Germline values: CDR1 GTSNPN, CDR2 SVGIG (reference sequence). The CDR3 nucleotides read TGCACTCTCAATAAACTTCAGGGCGATACGCAGTATTTT. Translation: CTLNKLQGDTQYF.

The V and J genes are TRBV30 and TRBJ2-3; D may be TRBD1 (6 bases). The CDR3 sequence is 15 residues long. CDR1 is GTSNPN and CDR2 is SVGIG in the germline V gene (reference sequence). The ends were cut back, 2 bases at V and 1 base at J, with 13 bases in the middle. The CDR3 here is CAWSSGAGGTDTQYF. The CDR3 nucleotides read TGTGCCTGGAGTTCAGGGGCAGGCGGCACAGATACGCAGTATTTT.

The chain joins TRBV7-6 to TRBJ2-7, with 7 positions matching TRBD2. Germline CDR1 reads SGHVS; CDR2 reads FNYEAQ. V shed 5 bases, J shed 4 bases, and the junction held 8 bases outside the gene matches. The CDR3 length is 14 residues. As DNA, the CDR3 is TGTGCCAGCAGCCATGTGGAGCGGGGTTACGAGCAGTACTTC. Translating it yields CASSHVERGYEQYF.

V and J are TRBV7-9 and TRBJ1-3, with 7 nucleotides matching TRBD1. Per germline, CDR1 SEHNR and CDR2 FQNEAQ (reference sequence). V trimming: 5 bases; J trimming: 8 bases; junction bases outside the gene matches: 6. CDR3 length equals 13 residues. CDR3: CASSVGGSDTIYF. The CDR3, as DNA: TGTGCCAGCAGCGTAGGGGGCTCAGACACCATATATTTT.

The rearrangement joins TRBV4-2 to TRBJ1-1, with D unresolved. Germline V gene sequence: CDR1 LGHNA, CDR2 YNFKEQ. CDR3 size: 14 residues. V was cut by 0 bases and J by 8 bases, with 13 bases left in between. DNA of the CDR3: TGTGCCAGCAGCCAAGAGGGCAAAGAACACGAAGCTTTCTTT. Its translation: CASSQEGKEHEAFF.

The chain couples TRBV5-6 to TRBJ2-7, with 11 nucleotides matching TRBD2. CDR3 size: 15 residues. V shed 0 bases, J shed 7 bases, and the junction held 6 bases outside the gene matches. The germline CDR1 and CDR2 sequences are SGHDT and YYEEEE. The CDR3 loop reads CASSLGLAGPSEQYF. The DNA for the CDR3 is TGTGCCAGCAGCTTGGGACTAGCGGGACCCTCGGAGCAGTACTTC.

This clone was observed once. The chain is built from TRBV2 and TRBJ2-5; D might be TRBD2 (5 bases). The CDR3 is made up of 13 amino acids. Germline values: CDR1 SNHLY, CDR2 FYNNEI. Trimming shortened V by 7 bases and J by 5 bases, and 14 bases separated the two germline ends. The DNA of the CDR3 is TGTGCCAGCACGGCGGGTCCGGTGGAGACCCAGTACTTC. Its protein product is CASTAGPVETQYF.

The rearrangement joins TRBV11-2 to TRBJ2-2, with 7 bases fitting TRBD2. V shed 3 bases and J 2 bases; nucleotides not matched to a gene: 9. There are 17 residues in the CDR3. Germline V CDR1 and CDR2: SGHAT, FQNNGV. The CDR3 sequence: CASSLLLTSKNTGELFF. The CDR3 bases are TGTGCCAGCAGCTTGTTATTGACTAGCAAAAACACCGGGGAGCTGTTTTTT.

The genes are TRBV7-9 and TRBJ1-4, with 9 nucleotides matching TRBD1. The germline V gene encodes CDR1 SEHNR and CDR2 FQNEAQ (reference sequence). This CDR3 spans 14 amino acids. After removal of 5 bases from V and 8 bases from J, the junction contained 6 bases not matched to a gene. CDR3 sequence: CASSTDRGSEKLFF. CDR3 nucleotide sequence: TGTGCCAGCAGCACGGACAGGGGAAGCGAAAAACTGTTTTTT. Full variable domain (missing parts from reference TRBV7-9 and TRBJ1-4): DTGVSQNPRHKITKRGQNVTFRCDPISEHNRLYWYRQTLGQGPEFLTYFQNEAQLEKSRLLSDRFSAERPKGSFSTLEIQRTEQGDSAMYLCASSTDRGSEKLFFGSGTQLSVL.

The gene calls are TRBV28 and TRBJ1-5, with D unclear. Trimming cost V 3 bases and J 4 bases, with 10 bases left between them. Germline V gives CDR1 MDHEN, CDR2 SYDVKM. This CDR3 has 14 residues. CDR3 nucleotides: TGTGCCAGCAGTTTCCCACAACTTAATCAGCCCCAGCATTTT. It translates to CASSFPQLNQPQHF.

The chain employs TRBV9 and TRBJ2-1, with 11 positions matching TRBD2. There are 17 residues in the CDR3. Germline CDR1 is SGDLS and CDR2 is YYNGEE. V was clipped by 0 bases and J by 7 bases; unmatched bases: 9. CDR3 sequence reads: CASSVGLAGGGGNEQFF. CDR3 nucleotide sequence: TGTGCCAGCAGCGTAGGGCTAGCGGGAGGAGGTGGTAATGAGCAGTTCTTC.

A single count supports this clone. This chain joins TRBV19 and TRBJ2-7; TRBD1 matches 12 bases. The CDR3 is made up of 14 amino acids. Per the germline V gene, CDR1 is LNHDA and CDR2 is SQIVND (reference sequence). Trimming at V came to 6 bases and at J to 2 bases, leaving 2 bases not matched to a gene. The DNA for the CDR3 is TGTGCCAGTAGCGGGACAGGGGGCACCTACGAGCAGTACTTC. This translates into CASSGTGGTYEQYF.

The genes are TRBV7-2 and TRBJ2-7; 13 nucleotides agree with TRBD2. CDR3 length equals 17 residues. Germline CDR1 is SGHTA and CDR2 is FQGNSA. V lost 5 bases to trimming and J lost 0 bases; unmatched junction nucleotides: 7. The CDR3 is CASSPRLAGGSSYEQYF. CDR3 coding DNA: TGTGCCAGCAGCCCAAGACTAGCGGGAGGAAGCTCCTACGAGCAGTACTTC.

This chain uses TRBV7-9 with TRBJ2-7, with 7 positions matching TRBD2. The V gene end was trimmed by 3 bases and the J gene end by 4 bases; junction bases not matched to a gene: 12. The length of the CDR3 is 16 residues. The V gene's germline CDR1 is SEHNR and CDR2 FQNEAQ (reference sequence). CDR3 protein: CASSFSREGRTYEQYF. The CDR3 nucleotides are TGTGCCAGCAGCTTCTCCAGGGAGGGAAGGACATACGAGCAGTACTTC.

The J gene is TRBJ2-7, the V gene TRBV5-4; D might be TRBD1 (5 bases). Trimming left V 3 bases short and J 5 bases short, with 15 bases between. The V gene's germline CDR1 is SGHNT and CDR2 YYREEE (reference sequence). The CDR3 sequence is 14 residues long. This chain's CDR3 is CASSSQQGQNEQYF. The CDR3 DNA follows: TGTGCCAGCAGCTCACAGCAAGGACAAAACGAGCAGTACTTC.

Only one count was recorded for this clone. The gene calls are TRBV4-2 and TRBJ1-6; D remains ambiguous. V was shortened by 9 bases and J by 6 bases, with 15 bases between the two germline ends. The CDR3 is made up of 14 amino acids. Germline V gives CDR1 LGHNA, CDR2 YNFKEQ. The CDR3 sequence: CASSSRATNSPLHF. CDR3 DNA sequence: TGTGCCAGTTCCAGCCGGGCGACTAATTCACCCCTCCACTTT.

V gene TRBV4-1 combines with J gene TRBJ2-6; D is unresolved. CDR3 length equals 17 residues. Trimming removed 3 bases from V and 0 bases from J, with 12 bases in between. Germline assignment: CDR1 MGHRA and CDR2 YSYEKL. The CDR3 loop is CASSQLIVPSGANVLTF. As DNA, the CDR3 is TGCGCCAGCAGCCAGCTCATCGTCCCCTCTGGGGCCAACGTCCTGACTTTC.

The J gene is TRBJ2-4, the V gene TRBV11-2; 7 bases agree with TRBD1. With V trimmed by 4 bases and J by 3 bases, 6 bases remained unmatched. The CDR3 consists of 15 residues. CDR1 and CDR2 (germline): SGHAT, FQNNGV. The CDR3 DNA is TGTGCCAGCAGCTCCCCAGACAGGGACAAAAACATTCAGTACTTC. Translated: CASSSPDRDKNIQYF.

This chain uses TRBV18 with TRBJ2-1; possibly TRBD2 for D (5 bases). Germline V gene data show CDR1 as KGHSH and CDR2 as LQKENI. V was shortened by 6 bases and J by 5 bases, with 20 bases between the two germline ends. The length of the CDR3 is 16 residues. The CDR3 DNA follows: TGTGCCAGCTCCCCGAGTCCCTTCGGGAAAAACAATGAGCAGTTCTTC. Amino acids: CASSPSPFGKNNEQFF.

The chain combines TRBV5-5 with TRBJ1-5; tentatively, D is TRBD1 (6 bases). V lost 1 base and J 4 bases, leaving 9 bases between the germline ends. CDR3 length equals 14 residues. CDR1 is SGHKS and CDR2 is YYEKEE in the germline V gene (reference sequence). The CDR3 sequence is CASSLSGQNQPQHF. The CDR3 DNA reads TGTGCCAGCAGCTTGTCGGGACAAAATCAGCCCCAGCATTTT.

The chain joins TRBV2 to TRBJ2-1; TRBD2 matches at 8 bases. The CDR3 loop spans 14 amino acids. V shed 7 bases, J shed 5 bases, and the junction held 7 bases outside the gene matches. Germline CDR1 reads SNHLY; CDR2 reads FYNNEI. DNA of the CDR3: TGTGCCAGCAAGGATAGCGGGAATCACAATGAGCAGTTCTTC. It codes for CASKDSGNHNEQFF.

This chain uses TRBV15 with TRBJ2-1; 7 nucleotides line up with TRBD1. V lost 1 base and J lost 13; bases outside the gene matches: 13. The CDR3 runs to 15 residues. Per the germline V gene, CDR1 is LNHNV and CDR2 is YYDKDF (reference sequence). CDR3 coding DNA: TGTGCCACCAGCAGAGGATTGGGGGACAGAATCTCCCAGTTCTTC. This gives the protein CATSRGLGDRISQFF.

The rearrangement uses TRBV4-3 and TRBJ2-5, with 7 bases identical to TRBD2. This CDR3 has 15 residues. V trimming: 1 base; J trimming: 2 bases; junction bases outside the gene matches: 4. Per germline, CDR1 LGHNA and CDR2 YSLEER. The CDR3 sequence: CASSQVGGRQETQYF. CDR3 sequence (DNA): TGCGCCAGCAGCCAAGTCGGGGGGAGGCAAGAGACCCAGTACTTC.

The table lists this clone with a few counts. The same CDR3 arises from other DNA sequences in this sample as well. The V gene is TRBV28, the J gene TRBJ1-2; the D gene is possibly TRBD1 (6 bases). The CDR3 contains 13 residues. With 2 bases removed from V and 2 bases from J, the gap between germline ends came to 6 bases. Germline loops: CDR1 MDHEN, CDR2 SYDVKM. The CDR3: CASSLRGNYGYTF. The CDR3 region has the DNA TGTGCCAGCAGTTTAAGGGGGAACTATGGCTACACCTTC.